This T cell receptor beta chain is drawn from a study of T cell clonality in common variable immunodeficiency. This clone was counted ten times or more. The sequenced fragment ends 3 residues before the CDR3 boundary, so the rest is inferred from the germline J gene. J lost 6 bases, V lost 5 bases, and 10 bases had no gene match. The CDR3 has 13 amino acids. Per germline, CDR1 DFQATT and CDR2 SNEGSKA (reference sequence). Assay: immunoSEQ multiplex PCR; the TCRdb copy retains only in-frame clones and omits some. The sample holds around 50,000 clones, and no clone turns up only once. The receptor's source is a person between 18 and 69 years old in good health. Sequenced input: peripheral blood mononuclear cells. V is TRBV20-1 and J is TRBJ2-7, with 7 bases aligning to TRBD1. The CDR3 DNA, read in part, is TGCAGTGCTGACAGGGAAACTATAGGCGAG. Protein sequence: CSADRETIGE. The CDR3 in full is CSADRETIGEQYF.